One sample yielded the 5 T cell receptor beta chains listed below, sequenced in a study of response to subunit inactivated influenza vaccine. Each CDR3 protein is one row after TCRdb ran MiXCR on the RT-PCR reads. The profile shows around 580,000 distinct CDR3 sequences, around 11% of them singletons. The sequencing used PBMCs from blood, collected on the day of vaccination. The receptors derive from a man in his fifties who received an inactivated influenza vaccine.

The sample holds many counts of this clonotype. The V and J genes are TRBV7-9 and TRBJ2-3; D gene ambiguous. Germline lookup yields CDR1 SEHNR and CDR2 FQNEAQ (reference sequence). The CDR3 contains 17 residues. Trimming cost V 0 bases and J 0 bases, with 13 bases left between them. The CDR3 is CASSLALTRPSTDTQYF. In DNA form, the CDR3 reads TGTGCCAGCAGCTTAGCGCTGACAAGGCCTAGCACAGATACGCAGTATTTT.

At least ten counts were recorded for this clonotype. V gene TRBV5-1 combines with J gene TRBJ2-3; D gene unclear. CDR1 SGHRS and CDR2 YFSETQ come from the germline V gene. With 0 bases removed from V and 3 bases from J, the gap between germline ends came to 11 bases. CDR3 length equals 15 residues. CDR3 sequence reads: CASSLADASTDTQYF. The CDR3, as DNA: TGCGCCAGCAGCTTGGCCGATGCGTCGACAGATACGCAGTATTTT.

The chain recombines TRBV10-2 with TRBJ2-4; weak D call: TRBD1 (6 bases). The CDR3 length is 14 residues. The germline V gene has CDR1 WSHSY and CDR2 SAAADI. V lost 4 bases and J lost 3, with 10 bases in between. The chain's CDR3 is CASSGTDGKNIQYF. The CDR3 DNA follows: TGCGCCAGCAGTGGGACAGATGGCAAAAACATTCAGTACTTC.

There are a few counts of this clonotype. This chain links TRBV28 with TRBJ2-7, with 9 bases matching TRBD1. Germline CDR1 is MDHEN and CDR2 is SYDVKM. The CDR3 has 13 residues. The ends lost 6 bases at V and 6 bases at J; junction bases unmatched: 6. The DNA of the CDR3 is TGTGCCAGCAGAAAACAGGGGGCTGGCGAGCAGTACTTC. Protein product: CASRKQGAGEQYF.

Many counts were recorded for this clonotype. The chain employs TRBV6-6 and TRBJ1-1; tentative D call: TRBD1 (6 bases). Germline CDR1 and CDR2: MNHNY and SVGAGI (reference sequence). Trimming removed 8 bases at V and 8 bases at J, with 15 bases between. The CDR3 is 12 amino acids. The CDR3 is CASGRPGEEAFF. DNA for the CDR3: TGTGCCAGCGGAAGGCCAGGGGAGGAAGCTTTCTTT.